The 20 T cell receptor beta chains reported below all come from one sample, sequenced in a study of blood T cell repertoires in COVID-19. Sequencing was performed with immunoSEQ multiplex PCR; in TCRdb, only in-frame clones are kept and a portion is missing. The sample carries 150,000 to 180,000 clones, approximately 85% recorded once. Sequenced: peripheral blood. The receptors originated from a man aged 60 to 75 with COVID-19, enrolled during active disease.

As concerns this clone: One end of the junction is discordant with germline, which a read error may explain. The V and J genes are TRBV2 and TRBJ2-2; D gene ambiguous. This CDR3 spans 14 amino acids. From germline, CDR1 is SNHLY and CDR2 FYNNEI. The CDR3 region is CASREVDYTGELFF. CDR3 coding DNA: TGTGCCAGCAGGGAAGTAGATTACACCGGGGAGCTGTTTTTT. Drawing the rest from reference TRBV2 and TRBJ2-2, the complete variable domain is EPEVTQTPSHQVTQMGQEVILRCVPISNHLYFYWYRQILGQKVEFLVSFYNNEISEKSEIFDDQFSVERPDGSNFTLKIRSTKLEDSAMYFCASREVDYTGELFFGEGSRLTVL.

The chain links TRBV5-1 to TRBJ1-1; no clear D. Trimming pared 3 bases from V and 1 base from J, leaving 10 bases between. The CDR3 is 14 amino acids. CDR1 is SGHRS, CDR2 YFSETQ, per germline. This CDR3 reads CASSSSGGNTEAFF. The CDR3 coding sequence is TGCGCCAGCAGCTCCTCTGGAGGGAACACTGAAGCTTTCTTT. Filled out from reference TRBV5-1 and TRBJ1-1, the complete variable domain reads KAGVTQTPRYLIKTRGQQVTLSCSPISGHRSVSWYQQTPGQGLQFLFEYFSETQRNKGNFPGRFSGRQFSNSRSEMNVSTLELGDSALYLCASSSSGGNTEAFFGQGTRLTVV.

The chain has TRBV7-9 and TRBJ1-4, with D uncertain. This CDR3 has 15 residues. The germline V and J ends were trimmed by 0 bases and 7 bases, with 12 bases remaining between them. CDR1 is SEHNR and CDR2 is FQNEAQ in the germline V gene (reference sequence). In DNA form, the CDR3 reads TGTGCCAGCAGCTTAGCCGGTGCCACGTTTGAAAAACTGTTTTTT. It yields the protein CASSLAGATFEKLFF.

The chain combines TRBV5-6 with TRBJ1-2; D uncertain. CDR3 size: 12 residues. Trimming left V 3 bases short and J 9 bases short, with 12 bases between. The germline gives CDR1 SGHDT, CDR2 YYEEEE. The CDR3 coding sequence is TGTGCCAGCAGCTCCGGTTATGAGAGCTACACCTTC. It specifies CASSSGYESYTF.

The rearrangement joins TRBV5-4 to TRBJ1-1; TRBD1 agrees at 9 bases. The V and J ends lost 4 bases and 4 bases, in that order; junction bases with no gene match: 11. The CDR3 covers 16 residues. Per the germline V gene, CDR1 is SGHNT and CDR2 is YYREEE (reference sequence). The CDR3 sequence is CASSPPGQGIGTEAFF. In DNA form, the CDR3 reads TGTGCCAGCAGCCCCCCGGGACAGGGAATAGGCACTGAAGCTTTCTTT.

This CDR3 is CASSPPGSYNSPLHF. CDR3 nucleotides: TGTGCCAGCAGCCCTCCGGGCTCCTATAATTCACCCCTCCACTTT. The V call is TRBV7-2, the J call TRBJ1-6, with D unresolved. This CDR3 comprises 15 residues. V was trimmed by 5 bases and J by 0 bases, leaving 8 bases between them. CDR1 is SGHTA and CDR2 is FQGNSA in the germline V gene.

The chain links TRBV5-4 to TRBJ2-3; 7 bases are shared with TRBD1. Germline trimming cut 5 bases from V and 0 bases from J; bases unmatched to any gene: 6. Germline V gene data show CDR1 as SGHNT and CDR2 as YYREEE (reference sequence). The CDR3 has 15 residues. The CDR3 DNA follows: TGTGCCAGCAGGTCCCGGGACAGTAGCACAGATACGCAGTATTTT. It encodes CASRSRDSSTDTQYF.

Concerning this clone: Other DNA sequences in the sample encode the same CDR3. The CDR3 nucleotides read TGTGCCAGCAGCCAAGACCGTAATCAGCCCCAGCATTTT. This gives the protein CASSQDRNQPQHF. The V and J genes are TRBV3-1 (or the pseudogene TRBV3-2) and TRBJ1-5; no definite D call. With 0 bases removed from V and 4 bases from J, the gap between germline ends came to 4 bases. Germline V gene sequence: CDR1 LGHDT, CDR2 YNNKEL (reference sequence). The CDR3 is 13 residues long.

This clone was found a few times. The gene calls are TRBV5-5 and TRBJ1-1, with 8 bases fitting TRBD1. V gave up 4 bases and J gave up 5 bases; unmatched junction bases: 4. The CDR3 length is 13 residues. Germline assignment: CDR1 SGHKS and CDR2 YYEKEE (reference sequence). CDR3 coding DNA: TGTGCCAGCAGCGACAGGGGTTGGACTGAAGCTTTCTTT. It is translated as CASSDRGWTEAFF.

The rearrangement links TRBV2 to TRBJ1-2, with D tentatively TRBD1 (6 bases). The CDR3 is 12 amino acids. CDR1 is SNHLY and CDR2 is FYNNEI in the germline V gene. Trimming shortened V by 11 bases and J by 2 bases, and 12 bases separated the two germline ends. This CDR3 reads CAQQGINYGYTF. The CDR3 DNA follows: TGTGCCCAGCAGGGGATAAACTATGGCTACACCTTC.

The chain joins TRBV6-5 to TRBJ2-5, with 8 bases lining up with TRBD2. J was trimmed by 7 bases and V by 2 bases; bases with no gene match: 6. The CDR3 length is 14 residues. Germline values: CDR1 MNHEY, CDR2 SVGAGI. The CDR3 nucleotides are TGTGCCAGCAGTTACGGTAGCGGGGCTTCGACCCAGTACTTC. This gives the protein CASSYGSGASTQYF.

V and J are TRBV18 and TRBJ2-3; 7 bases fit TRBD1. The CDR3 sequence is 15 residues long. Germline trimming cut 1 base from V and 3 bases from J; bases unmatched to any gene: 4. From germline, CDR1 is KGHSH and CDR2 LQKENI. The CDR3 DNA is TGTGCCAGCTCACCACAGGGGGCCCGTACAGATACGCAGTATTTT. Amino acids: CASSPQGARTDTQYF. Full variable domain (remainder filled in from reference TRBV18 and TRBJ2-3): NAGVMQNPRHLVRRRGQEARLRCSPMKGHSHVYWYRQLPEEGLKFMVYLQKENIIDESGMPKERFSAEFPKEGPSILRIQQVVRGDSAAYFCASSPQGARTDTQYFGPGTRLTVL.

This chain joins TRBV5-5 and TRBJ2-5; D might be TRBD1 (6 bases). The CDR3 runs to 13 residues. Germline-derived CDR1 and CDR2 are SGHKS and YYEKEE (reference sequence). With 9 bases removed from V and 3 bases from J, the gap between germline ends came to 15 bases. CDR3 sequence reads: CATSGQQKETQYF. CDR3 in DNA: TGTGCCACCTCGGGACAACAAAAAGAGACCCAGTACTTC.

This sequence joins TRBV18 and TRBJ2-5; D gene unclear. CDR1 is KGHSH, CDR2 LQKENI, per germline. V lost 4 bases to trimming and J lost 0 bases, with 6 bases between them. The CDR3 consists of 13 residues. Written as DNA, the CDR3 is TGTGCCAGCTCACTGGGCAACCAAGAGACCCAGTACTTC. This translates into CASSLGNQETQYF. The whole variable domain, remainder taken from reference TRBV18 and TRBJ2-5, is NAGVMQNPRHLVRRRGQEARLRCSPMKGHSHVYWYRQLPEEGLKFMVYLQKENIIDESGMPKERFSAEFPKEGPSILRIQQVVRGDSAAYFCASSLGNQETQYFGPGTRLLVL.

CDR3 sequence: CATSRGRGQTIEQYF. CDR3 nucleotides: TGTGCCACCAGCAGAGGGCGGGGACAGACGATCGAGCAGTACTTC. The chain combines TRBV15 with TRBJ2-7; tentative D call: TRBD1 (7 bases). The CDR3 consists of 15 residues. Germline V lookup: CDR1 LNHNV, CDR2 YYDKDF (reference sequence). V was trimmed by 1 base and J by 6 bases, leaving 16 bases between them.

The V gene is TRBV5-1, the J gene TRBJ1-4; D gene ambiguous. The germline V gene encodes CDR1 SGHRS and CDR2 YFSETQ. Trimming cost V 3 bases and J 7 bases, with 16 bases left between them. The CDR3 sequence is 15 residues long. CDR3 bases: TGCGCCAGCAGCTCCGGTCTCACCGGCGGTGAAAAACTGTTTTTT. Translated, it gives CASSSGLTGGEKLFF.

The gene calls are TRBV19 and TRBJ1-4, with D perhaps matching TRBD1 (5 bases). Germline CDR1 and CDR2: LNHDA and SQIVND (reference sequence). This CDR3 contains 14 residues. V lost 1 base to trimming and J lost 2 bases, with 5 bases between them. The CDR3 nucleotides read TGTGCCAGTAGTATAGGACAGACTAATGAAAAACTGTTTTTT. As protein: CASSIGQTNEKLFF.

The chain combines TRBV7-8 with TRBJ1-2, with 7 bases fitting TRBD1. Germline V gene sequence: CDR1 SGHVS, CDR2 FQNEAQ. There are 15 residues in the CDR3. The V gene end was trimmed by 4 bases and the J gene end by 4 bases; junction bases not matched to a gene: 9. CDR3: CASSSRQGPTYGYTF. Here the CDR3 DNA reads TGTGCCAGCAGCTCGCGACAGGGCCCTACCTATGGCTACACCTTC. The full variable domain, in which reference TRBV7-8 and TRBJ1-2 provide the parts outside the CDR3, is GAGVSQSPRYKVAKRGQDVALRCDPISGHVSLFWYQQALGQGPEFLTYFQNEAQLDKSGLPSDRFFAERPEGSVSTLKIQRTQQEDSAVYLCASSSRQGPTYGYTFGSGTRLTVV.

The count of this clone is one. This chain connects TRBV4-1 to TRBJ2-7; 9 bases are shared with TRBD1. With 5 bases clipped from V and 4 bases from J, the junction kept 9 bases outside the gene matches. CDR1 is MGHRA, CDR2 YSYEKL, per germline. The CDR3 extends over 15 amino acids. As DNA, the CDR3 is TGCGCCAGCAGCACTCCGGGACAGGGACCTTACGAGCAGTACTTC. Its translation: CASSTPGQGPYEQYF.

To note about this clone: Other DNA sequences from this sample encode an identical CDR3 as well. The chain recombines TRBV12-3 or TRBV12-4 with TRBJ1-5; D unresolved. This CDR3 has 13 residues. V dropped 3 bases and J dropped 2 bases, with 5 bases sitting between them. CDR3 residues: CASSFGGNQPQHF. Written as DNA, the CDR3 is TGTGCCAGCAGTTTCGGTGGCAATCAGCCCCAGCATTTT.